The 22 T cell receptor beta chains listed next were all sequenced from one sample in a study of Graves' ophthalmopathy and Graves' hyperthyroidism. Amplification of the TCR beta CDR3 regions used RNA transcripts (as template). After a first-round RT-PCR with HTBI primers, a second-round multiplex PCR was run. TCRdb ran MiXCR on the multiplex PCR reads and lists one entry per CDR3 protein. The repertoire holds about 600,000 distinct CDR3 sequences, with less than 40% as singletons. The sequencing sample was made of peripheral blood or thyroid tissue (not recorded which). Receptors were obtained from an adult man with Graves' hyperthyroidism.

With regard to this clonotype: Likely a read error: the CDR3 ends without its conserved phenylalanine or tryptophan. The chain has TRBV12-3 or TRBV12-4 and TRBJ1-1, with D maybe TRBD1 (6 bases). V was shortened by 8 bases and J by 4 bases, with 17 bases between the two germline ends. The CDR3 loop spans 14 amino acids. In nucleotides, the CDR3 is TGTGCCAGCGCGGAGCAGGGGTCGGCCACTGAAGCTTTCCTT. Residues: CASAEQGSATEAFL.

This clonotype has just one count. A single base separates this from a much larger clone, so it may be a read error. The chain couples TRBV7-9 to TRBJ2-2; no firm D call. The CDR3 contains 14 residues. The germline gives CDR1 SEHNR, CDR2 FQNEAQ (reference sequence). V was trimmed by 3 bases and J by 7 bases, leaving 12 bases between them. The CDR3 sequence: CASSFIPAVGELFF. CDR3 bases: TGTGCCAGCAGCTTTATCCCCGCAGTCGGGGAGCTGTTTTTT.

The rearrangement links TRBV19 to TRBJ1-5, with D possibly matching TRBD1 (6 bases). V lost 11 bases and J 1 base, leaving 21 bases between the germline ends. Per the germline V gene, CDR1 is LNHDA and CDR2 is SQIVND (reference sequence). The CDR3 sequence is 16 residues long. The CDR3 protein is CAWSDGGAWSNQPQHF. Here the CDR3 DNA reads TGTGCCTGGAGTGATGGGGGCGCCTGGAGCAATCAGCCCCAGCATTTT.

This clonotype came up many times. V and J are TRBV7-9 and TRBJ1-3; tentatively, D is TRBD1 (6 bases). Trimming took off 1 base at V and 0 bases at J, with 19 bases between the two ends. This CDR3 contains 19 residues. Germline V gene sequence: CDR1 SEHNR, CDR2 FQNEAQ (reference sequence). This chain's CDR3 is CASSLGNLRQAFSGNTIYF. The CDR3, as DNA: TGTGCCAGCAGCTTAGGGAATTTACGACAGGCGTTCTCTGGAAACACCATATATTTT.

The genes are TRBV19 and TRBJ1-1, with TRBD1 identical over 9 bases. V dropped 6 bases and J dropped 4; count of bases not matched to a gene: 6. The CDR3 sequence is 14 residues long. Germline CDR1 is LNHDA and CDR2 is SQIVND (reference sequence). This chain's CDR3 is CASSTSTGGTEAFF. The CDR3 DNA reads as TGTGCCAGTAGCACATCGACAGGGGGCACTGAAGCTTTCTTT.

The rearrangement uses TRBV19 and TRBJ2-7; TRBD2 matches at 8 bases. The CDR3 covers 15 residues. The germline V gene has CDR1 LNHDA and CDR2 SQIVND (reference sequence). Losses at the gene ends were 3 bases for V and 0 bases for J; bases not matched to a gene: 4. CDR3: CASSMISGSSYEQYF. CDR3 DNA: TGTGCCAGTAGTATGATAAGCGGGAGCTCCTACGAGCAGTACTTC.

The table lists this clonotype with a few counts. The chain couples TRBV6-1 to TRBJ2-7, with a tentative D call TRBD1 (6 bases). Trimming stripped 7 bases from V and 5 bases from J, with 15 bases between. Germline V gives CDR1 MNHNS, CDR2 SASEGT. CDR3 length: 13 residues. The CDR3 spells CASIDRPRDEQYF. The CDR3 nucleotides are TGTGCCAGCATTGACAGGCCCCGGGACGAGCAGTACTTC.

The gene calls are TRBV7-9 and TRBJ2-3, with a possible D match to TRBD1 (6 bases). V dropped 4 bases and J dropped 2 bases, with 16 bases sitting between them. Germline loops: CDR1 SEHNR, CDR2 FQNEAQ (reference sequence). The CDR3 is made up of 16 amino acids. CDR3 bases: TGTGCCAGCAGCTCCTTAGGGACACCCGCCACAGATACGCAGTATTTT. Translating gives CASSSLGTPATDTQYF.

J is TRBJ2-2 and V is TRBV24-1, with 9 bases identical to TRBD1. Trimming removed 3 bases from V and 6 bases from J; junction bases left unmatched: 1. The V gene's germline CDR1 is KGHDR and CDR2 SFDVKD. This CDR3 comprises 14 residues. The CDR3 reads CATSDRTGAGELFF. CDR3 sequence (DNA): TGTGCCACCAGTGATCGGACAGGGGCCGGGGAGCTGTTTTTT.

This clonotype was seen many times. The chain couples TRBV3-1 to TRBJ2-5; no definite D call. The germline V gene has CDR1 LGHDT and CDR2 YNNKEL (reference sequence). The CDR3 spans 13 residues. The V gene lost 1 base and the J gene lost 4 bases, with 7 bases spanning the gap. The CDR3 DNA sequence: TGTGCCAGCAGCCAAGTGGTTCGAGAGACCCAGTACTTC. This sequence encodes CASSQVVRETQYF.

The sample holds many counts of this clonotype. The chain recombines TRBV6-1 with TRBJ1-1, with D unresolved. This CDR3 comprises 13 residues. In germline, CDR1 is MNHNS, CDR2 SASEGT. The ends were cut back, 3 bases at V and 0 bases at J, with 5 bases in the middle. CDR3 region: CASSDSLNTEAFF. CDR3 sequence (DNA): TGTGCCAGCAGTGACAGCCTGAACACTGAAGCTTTCTTT.

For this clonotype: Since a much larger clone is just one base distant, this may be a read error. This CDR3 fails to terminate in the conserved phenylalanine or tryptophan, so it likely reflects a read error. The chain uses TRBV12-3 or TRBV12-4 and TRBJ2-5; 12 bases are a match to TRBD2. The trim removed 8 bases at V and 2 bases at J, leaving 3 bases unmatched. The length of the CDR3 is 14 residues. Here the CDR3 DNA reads TGTGCCAGCCTAGGACTAGCGGGACAAGAGACCCAGTACCTC. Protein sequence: CASLGLAGQETQYL.

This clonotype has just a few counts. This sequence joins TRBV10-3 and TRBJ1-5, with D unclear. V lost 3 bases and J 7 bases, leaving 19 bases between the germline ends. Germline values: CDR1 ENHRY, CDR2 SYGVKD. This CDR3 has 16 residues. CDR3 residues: CAISEAFGRLVQPQHF. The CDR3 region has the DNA TGTGCCATCAGTGAAGCGTTCGGCAGGCTAGTCCAGCCCCAGCATTTT.

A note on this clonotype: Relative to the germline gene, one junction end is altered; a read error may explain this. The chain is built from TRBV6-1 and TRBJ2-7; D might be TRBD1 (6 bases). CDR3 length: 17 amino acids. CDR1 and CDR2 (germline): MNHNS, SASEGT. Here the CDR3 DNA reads TGTGCCAGCAGTGAAGCGACCGGGACAAGTTACTCCTACGAGCAGCACTTC. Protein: CASSEATGTSYSYEQHF.

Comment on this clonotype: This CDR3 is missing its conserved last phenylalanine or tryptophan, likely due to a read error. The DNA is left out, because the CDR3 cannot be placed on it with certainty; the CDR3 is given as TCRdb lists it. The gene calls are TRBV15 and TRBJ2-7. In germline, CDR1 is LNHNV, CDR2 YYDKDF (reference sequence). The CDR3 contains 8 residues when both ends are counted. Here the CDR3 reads CATSREYP.

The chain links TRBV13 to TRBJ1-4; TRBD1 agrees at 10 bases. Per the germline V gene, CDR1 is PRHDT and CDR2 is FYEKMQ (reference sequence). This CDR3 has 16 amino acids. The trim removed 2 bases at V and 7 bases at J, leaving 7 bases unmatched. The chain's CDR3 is CASSLLGQGRSEKLFF. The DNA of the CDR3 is TGTGCCAGCAGCTTATTGGGACAGGGGAGGAGTGAAAAACTGTTTTTT.

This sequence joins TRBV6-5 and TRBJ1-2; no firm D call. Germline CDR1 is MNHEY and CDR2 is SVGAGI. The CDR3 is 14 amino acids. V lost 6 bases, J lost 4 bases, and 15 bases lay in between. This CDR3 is CASRNWENLYGYTF. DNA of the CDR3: TGTGCCAGCAGAAACTGGGAGAATCTCTATGGCTACACCTTC.

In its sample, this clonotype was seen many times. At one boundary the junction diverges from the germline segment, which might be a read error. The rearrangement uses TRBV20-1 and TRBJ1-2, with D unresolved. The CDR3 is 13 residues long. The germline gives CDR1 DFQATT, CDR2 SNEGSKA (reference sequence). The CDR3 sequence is CSARDKFSYGYTF. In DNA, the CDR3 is TGCAGTGCGAGAGACAAGTTCAGCTATGGCTACACCTTC.

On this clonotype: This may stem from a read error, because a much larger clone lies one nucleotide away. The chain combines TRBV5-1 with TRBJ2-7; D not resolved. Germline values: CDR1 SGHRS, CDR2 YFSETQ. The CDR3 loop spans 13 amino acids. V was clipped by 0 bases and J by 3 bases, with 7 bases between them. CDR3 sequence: CASSLEANYEQYF. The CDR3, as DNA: TGCGCCAGCAGCTTGGAGGCCAACTACGAGCAGTACTTC.

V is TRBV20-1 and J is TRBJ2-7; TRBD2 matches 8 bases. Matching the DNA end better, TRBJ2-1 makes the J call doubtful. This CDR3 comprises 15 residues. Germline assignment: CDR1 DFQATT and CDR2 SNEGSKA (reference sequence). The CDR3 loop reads CSARKKREPYNEQFF. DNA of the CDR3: TGCAGTGCTAGAAAAAAGCGGGAGCCCTACAATGAGCAGTTCTTC.

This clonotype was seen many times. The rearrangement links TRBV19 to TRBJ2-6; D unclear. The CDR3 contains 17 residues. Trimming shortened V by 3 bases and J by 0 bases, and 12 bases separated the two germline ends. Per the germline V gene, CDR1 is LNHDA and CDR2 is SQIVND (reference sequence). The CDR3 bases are TGTGCCAGTAGTATGGCAGGTGTGAGCTCTGGGGCCAACGTCCTGACTTTC. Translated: CASSMAGVSSGANVLTF.

In DNA, the CDR3 is TGTGCCACCAGCCAAGTAGAGGGGAACACCATATATTTT. Protein product: CATSQVEGNTIYF. This chain links TRBV15 with TRBJ1-3; maybe TRBD1 (5 bases). The CDR3 is made up of 13 amino acids. CDR1 LNHNV and CDR2 YYDKDF come from the germline V gene (reference sequence). V lost 5 bases and J lost 7, with 12 bases in between. The whole variable domain, remainder taken from reference TRBV15 and TRBJ1-3, is DAMVIQNPRYQVTQFGKPVTLSCSQTLNHNVMYWYQQKSSQAPKLLFHYYDKDFNNEADTPDNFQSRRPNTSFCFLDIRSPGLGDTAMYLCATSQVEGNTIYFGEGSWLTVV.